This TCR beta chain was sequenced for a study of T cell responses to AZD1222 COVID-19 vaccine. Study-level results: Most donors were white British, females outnumbered males, and clonal diversity was possibly underestimated.

CDR3 length equals 15 residues. Germline lookup yields CDR1 SQVTM and CDR2 ANQGSEA. V trimming: 6 bases; J trimming: 4 bases; junction bases outside the gene matches: 10. A word on this clone: Antigen specificity is unknown.

Some clones are missing from TCRdb's copy, which holds only in-frame ones; the method was immunoSEQ multiplex PCR. The table records about 75,000 clones, about nine tenths of them present only once. This specimen was peripheral blood, taken 28 days after the second dose of the MenACWY control vaccine. The origin of this receptor is an adult who received the MenACWY meningococcal vaccine as a control. The chain has TRBV29-1 and TRBJ1-4; TRBD1 matches 8 bases. CDR3 sequence reads: CSVYGQGRLNEKLFF. Written as DNA, the CDR3 is TGCAGCGTCTACGGACAGGGACGGCTTAATGAAAAACTGTTTTTT.